These 4 T cell receptor beta chains were sequenced from one sample in a study of cytomegalovirus exposure and HLA in healthy donors. PCR involved 60 Vbeta and 13 Jbeta primers. The repertoire was sequenced with immunoSEQ multiplex PCR; TCRdb's copy has only in-frame clones and lacks some. The sample lists approximately 87,000 clones, about four fifths occurring once. The sequenced sample consisted of PBMCs. All receptors derive from a woman in her 70s in good health and CMV-seropositive.

This clone was found a few times. The V and J genes are TRBV7-9 and TRBJ1-1; 7 nucleotides match TRBD1. CDR1 and CDR2 (germline): SEHNR, FQNEAQ (reference sequence). CDR3 length equals 15 residues. With V trimmed by 6 bases and J by 0 bases, 7 bases remained unmatched. CDR3 sequence (DNA): TGTGCCAGCAGTCTAAGACAGGGTTTGAACACTGAAGCTTTCTTT. Protein product: CASSLRQGLNTEAFF.

CDR3 loop: CASSQQGIMNTEAFF. CDR3 DNA: TGTGCCAGCAGCCAACAGGGAATAATGAACACTGAAGCTTTCTTT. V and J are TRBV5-4 and TRBJ1-1; possible D gene TRBD1, 6 bases. CDR3 size: 15 residues. The germline gives CDR1 SGHNT, CDR2 YYREEE (reference sequence). Trimming shortened V by 4 bases and J by 0 bases, and 13 bases separated the two germline ends. Combining the CDR3 with reference TRBV5-4 and TRBJ1-1 gives the whole variable domain ETGVTQSPTHLIKTRGQQVTLRCSSQSGHNTVSWYQQALGQGPQFIFQYYREEENGRGNFPPRFSGLQFPNYSSELNVNALELDDSALYLCASSQQGIMNTEAFFGQGTRLTVV.

This rearrangement joins TRBV30 to TRBJ2-5, with D possibly being TRBD1 (5 bases). The CDR3 length is 15 residues. The V and J ends lost 2 bases and 4 bases respectively, with 17 bases between them. Germline values: CDR1 GTSNPN, CDR2 SVGIG (reference sequence). DNA of the CDR3: TGTGCCTGGAGTCCTTTGAGCCAGGGCGGAGAGACCCAGTACTTC. The encoded protein is CAWSPLSQGGETQYF.

The gene calls are TRBV5-4 and TRBJ1-4; 7 bases line up with TRBD1. The CDR3 sequence is 14 residues long. V lost 4 bases, J lost 8 bases, and 8 bases stayed unmatched. CDR1 and CDR2 (germline): SGHNT, YYREEE (reference sequence). CDR3 region: CASSQTGFEEKLFF. CDR3 sequence (DNA): TGTGCCAGCAGCCAGACAGGGTTTGAAGAAAAACTGTTTTTT. The full variable domain, rest sourced from reference TRBV5-4 and TRBJ1-4, is ETGVTQSPTHLIKTRGQQVTLRCSSQSGHNTVSWYQQALGQGPQFIFQYYREEENGRGNFPPRFSGLQFPNYSSELNVNALELDDSALYLCASSQTGFEEKLFFGSGTQLSVL.